These T cell receptor beta chains were read from a single sample in a study of cytomegalovirus exposure and HLA in healthy donors. Method: immunoSEQ multiplex PCR; TCRdb's copy keeps in-frame clones and lacks some. The sample shows about 110,000 clones, almost 96% of them seen only once. Sequenced input: PBMCs. The receptors were gathered from a woman under 30 in good health and CMV-seronegative. Both conserved end residues are part of each CDR3. D genes are given only for firm matches. The listing skips clone size in some rows; elsewhere it reads once, few, many or a size class.

d_call,clone_size,j_call,v_call,cdr3_aa,cdr3_nt
.,.,TRBJ1-3,TRBV6-5,CASSTKRGNTIYF,TGTGCCAGCAGTACTAAACGGGGAAACACCATATATTTT
.,.,TRBJ2-1,TRBV7-9,CASSFPAGEYNEQFF,TGTGCCAGCAGCTTCCCGGCAGGTGAATACAATGAGCAGTTCTTC
.,.,TRBJ1-3,TRBV5-1,CASSSTSSGNTIYF,TGCGCCAGCAGCTCTACGAGCTCTGGAAACACCATATATTTT
.,.,TRBJ1-4,TRBV28,CASSSSNEKLFF,TGTGCCAGCAGTTCTTCCAATGAAAAACTGTTTTTT
TRBD1,once,TRBJ1-2,TRBV5-1,CASSLLPGQVEGYGYTF,TGCGCCAGCAGCTTGTTGCCTGGACAGGTCGAGGGCTATGGCTACACCTTC
.,once,TRBJ2-7,TRBV19,CASSRTVYEQYF,TGTGCCAGTAGCAGGACAGTCTACGAGCAGTACTTC
TRBD2,.,TRBJ2-1,TRBV6-1,CASSEMWRGEGGQFF,TGTGCCAGCAGTGAAATGTGGCGGGGGGAAGGGGGGCAGTTCTTC
.,.,TRBJ2-2,TRBV12-5,CARPRVFF,TGTGCTAGGCCGAGGGTGTTTTTT
TRBD1,.,TRBJ2-5,TRBV11-2,CASSTRTGRQETQYF,TGTGCCAGCAGCACCCGGACAGGACGACAAGAGACCCAGTACTTC
.,.,TRBJ2-5,TRBV4-1,CASSQVDRGHSQETQYF,TGCGCCAGCAGCCAAGTAGATCGAGGGCACAGCCAAGAGACCCAGTACTTC
TRBD1,.,TRBJ1-2,TRBV7-2,CASSLDRVFDRDYGYTF,TGTGCCAGCAGCTTGGACAGGGTGTTTGATCGGGACTATGGCTACACCTTC
.,.,TRBJ2-3,TRBV6-4,CASSDGGASTDTQYF,TGTGCCAGCAGTGACGGGGGGGCTAGCACAGATACGCAGTATTTT
.,.,TRBJ2-3,TRBV9,CASSVDGGNVGTDTQYF,TGTGCCAGCAGCGTAGATGGAGGGAACGTGGGCACAGATACGCAGTATTTT
.,.,TRBJ1-3,TRBV9,CASSAPDQPRKNTIYF,TGTGCCAGCAGCGCCCCGGATCAGCCGAGGAAGAACACCATATATTTT
.,.,TRBJ2-3,TRBV27,CASSFRGDTQYF,TGTGCCAGCAGTTTTCGGGGGGATACGCAGTATTTT
.,.,TRBJ2-3,TRBV11-3,CASSPNDRTSTDTQYF,TGTGCCAGCAGTCCCAATGACAGGACCAGCACAGATACGCAGTATTTT
TRBD1,.,TRBJ2-1,TRBV11-3,CASSRQGDNEQFF,TGTGCCAGCAGTCGACAGGGGGACAATGAGCAGTTCTTC
TRBD1,.,TRBJ2-3,TRBV7-3,CASSGGQGASNTQYF,TGTGCCAGCAGCGGCGGACAGGGGGCTTCAAATACGCAGTATTTT
.,.,TRBJ2-3,TRBV9,CASSVREGVTDTQYF,TGTGCCAGCAGCGTTAGGGAAGGGGTGACAGATACGCAGTATTTT
TRBD1,.,TRBJ2-7,TRBV27,CASSLSGGTDHYEQYF,TGTGCCAGCAGTTTAAGCGGTGGGACAGACCACTACGAGCAGTACTTC
TRBD2,.,TRBJ2-7,TRBV7-2,CASSLEVGLAGYNENF,TGTGCCAGCAGCTTAGAAGTAGGGCTAGCGGGGTATAACGAGAACTTC
TRBD2,.,TRBJ2-1,TRBV19,CATQGELAVNEQFF,TGTGCCACCCAAGGAGAACTAGCGGTAAATGAGCAGTTCTTC
.,once,TRBJ2-7,TRBV7-9,CASSAREGGSYEQYF,TGTGCCAGCAGCGCCCGGGAAGGGGGCTCCTACGAGCAGTACTTC
TRBD2,.,TRBJ2-1,TRBV4-2,CASSQGLAEPYNEQFF,TGTGCCAGCAGCCAAGGACTAGCCGAACCTTACAATGAGCAGTTCTTC
.,.,TRBJ1-1,TRBV11-3,CASSTGMNTEAFF,TGTGCCAGCAGTACCGGGATGAACACTGAAGCTTTCTTT
TRBD1,once,TRBJ1-5,TRBV5-8,CASRKTGDQPQHF,TGTGCCAGCAGGAAGACAGGGGATCAGCCCCAGCATTTT
TRBD2,.,TRBJ2-1,TRBV4-3,CASSQEGLASNEQFF,TGCGCCAGCAGCCAAGAGGGACTAGCGAGCAATGAGCAGTTCTTC
.,.,TRBJ2-2,TRBV2,CASSGQAANTGELFF,TGTGCCAGCAGTGGACAGGCCGCGAACACCGGGGAGCTGTTTTTT
TRBD1,.,TRBJ2-7,TRBV18,CASSPRMGQTYEQYF,TGTGCCAGCTCACCACGTATGGGACAGACCTACGAGCAGTACTTC